A single sample gave rise to the 17 T cell receptor beta chains below, sequenced in a study of PD-L1 blockade in urothelial cancer. The time point denotes: peripheral blood 6 weeks after treatment start. Assay used: immunoSEQ multiplex PCR; TCRdb lists only in-frame clones, some missing. There are 45,000 to 55,000 clones in the sample; approximately 85% occur only once, and 1.9% lies in the top ten. The sample in question was PBMCs, obtained around atezolizumab (anti-PD-L1) treatment. These receptors were collected from a man between 50 and 59 years old with urothelial cancer.

By sample share, this clone is medium-sized. CDR3 residues: CATKRQGETGELFF. Here the CDR3 DNA reads TGTGCCACCAAAAGACAGGGTGAAACCGGGGAGCTGTTTTTT. This chain links TRBV19 with TRBJ2-2, with 7 bases matching TRBD1. This CDR3 has 14 residues. From germline, CDR1 is LNHDA and CDR2 SQIVND (reference sequence). The V gene end was trimmed by 10 bases and the J gene end by 5 bases; junction bases not matched to a gene: 10. Looking up the rest from reference TRBV19 and TRBJ2-2 gives the full variable domain: DGGITQSPKYLFRKEGQNVTLSCEQNLNHDAMYWYRQDPGQGLRLIYYSQIVNDFQKGDIAEGYSVSREKKESFPLTVTSAQKNPTAFYLCATKRQGETGELFFGEGSRLTVL.

This chain uses TRBV29-1 with TRBJ2-1; 7 bases agree with TRBD1. The germline V gene encodes CDR1 SQVTM and CDR2 ANQGSEA. The CDR3 spans 14 residues. Unmatched junction bases numbered 13, after V lost 6 bases and J lost 8 bases. The CDR3 DNA follows: TGCAGCGTCCTCGACAGGGATACGGTCTATGAGCAGTTCTTC. Translated, it gives CSVLDRDTVYEQFF.

This clone was found a few times. The J gene is TRBJ2-2, the V gene TRBV14, with 14 bases matching TRBD2. V lost 1 base and J lost 3; bases outside the gene matches: 7. The germline V gene encodes CDR1 SGHDN and CDR2 FVKESK. This CDR3 contains 19 residues. CDR3 residues: CASSQVGGLAGDYTGELFF. CDR3 nucleotide sequence: TGTGCCAGCAGCCAAGTCGGGGGACTAGCGGGGGATTACACCGGGGAGCTGTTTTTT.

This clone was detected only a few times. CDR3 in amino acids: CASSMDRDTEAFF. CDR3 nucleotides: TGTGCCAGCAGTATGGACAGAGACACTGAAGCTTTCTTT. The rearrangement joins TRBV2 to TRBJ1-1, with D possibly being TRBD1 (6 bases). Germline V CDR1 and CDR2: SNHLY, FYNNEI. With 5 bases removed from V and 3 bases from J, the gap between germline ends came to 10 bases. The CDR3 sequence is 13 residues long.

This chain connects TRBV6-5 to TRBJ2-3, with 7 positions matching TRBD1. This CDR3 comprises 16 residues. In germline, CDR1 is MNHEY, CDR2 SVGAGI. V trimming: 4 bases; J trimming: 0 bases; junction bases outside the gene matches: 7. CDR3 in DNA: TGTGCCAGCAGTTCTCTTTGGGACAGCAGCACAGATACGCAGTATTTT. Translated: CASSSLWDSSTDTQYF.

The V and J genes are TRBV2 and TRBJ1-1; maybe TRBD1 (6 bases). Trimming removed 4 bases from V and 4 bases from J, with 16 bases in between. The CDR3 sequence is 15 residues long. Germline V lookup: CDR1 SNHLY, CDR2 FYNNEI. CDR3 coding DNA: TGTGCCAGCAGTGTCCTGGGGGCTTTGGTCACTGAAGCTTTCTTT. It translates to CASSVLGALVTEAFF.

The chain couples TRBV7-8 to TRBJ2-5; D may be TRBD1 (7 bases). The V gene lost 1 base and the J gene lost 6 bases, with 18 bases spanning the gap. Per germline, CDR1 SGHVS and CDR2 FQNEAQ. The CDR3 is made up of 16 amino acids. This chain's CDR3 is CASSLGGTVPMKTQYF. Here the CDR3 DNA reads TGTGCCAGCAGCTTAGGCGGGACAGTCCCAATGAAGACCCAGTACTTC.

This clone has a single count. The chain is built from TRBV5-5 and TRBJ2-3; D not resolved. Germline assignment: CDR1 SGHKS and CDR2 YYEKEE (reference sequence). The CDR3 extends over 17 amino acids. The V and J ends lost 0 bases and 0 bases respectively, with 14 bases between them. CDR3 protein: CASSLAPASGSTDTQYF. CDR3 nucleotides: TGTGCCAGCAGCTTGGCCCCAGCCTCGGGTAGCACAGATACGCAGTATTTT.

The chain is built from TRBV7-2 and TRBJ2-7; 11 bases agree with TRBD2. The germline CDR1 and CDR2 sequences are SGHTA and FQGNSA. The CDR3 is 16 amino acids. With V trimmed by 2 bases and J by 2 bases, 5 bases remained unmatched. The CDR3 sequence is CASSLTFSGRAYEQYF. The CDR3 nucleotides are TGTGCCAGCAGCTTAACGTTTAGCGGGAGGGCCTACGAGCAGTACTTC.

CDR3 nucleotides: TGTGCCAGCAGCTCGGGACTAGCCTACAATGAGCAGTTCTTC. This codes for CASSSGLAYNEQFF. The V and J genes are TRBV7-2 and TRBJ2-1, with 8 nucleotides matching TRBD2. Germline V gene sequence: CDR1 SGHTA, CDR2 FQGNSA. The CDR3 totals 14 residues. J gave up 2 bases and V 4 bases, and 1 base lay outside the gene matches.

This rearrangement joins TRBV5-6 to TRBJ2-7; tentatively, D is TRBD1 (6 bases). The V gene's germline CDR1 is SGHDT and CDR2 YYEEEE. V lost 4 bases and J 2 bases, leaving 10 bases between the germline ends. The CDR3 consists of 13 residues. The CDR3 coding sequence is TGTGCCAGCAGCACGACAGGAGCCTACGAGCAGTACTTC. Protein sequence: CASSTTGAYEQYF.

The rearrangement uses TRBV5-6 and TRBJ2-7; TRBD2 matches 7 bases. The CDR3 loop spans 16 amino acids. With V trimmed by 3 bases and J by 4 bases, 13 bases remained unmatched. From germline, CDR1 is SGHDT and CDR2 YYEEEE. CDR3 sequence: CASSSPGRLAGYEQYF. The CDR3 DNA reads as TGTGCCAGCAGCTCCCCCGGGAGACTAGCTGGTTACGAGCAGTACTTC.

The chain joins TRBV7-9 to TRBJ1-3; no reliable D call. The CDR3 is 10 residues long. Trimming shortened V by 5 bases and J by 16 bases, and 12 bases separated the two germline ends. CDR1 SEHNR and CDR2 FQNEAQ come from the germline V gene (reference sequence). The CDR3 DNA follows: TGTGCCAGCAGCGAGGGTTCTTTTTATTTT. It codes for CASSEGSFYF.

V usage is TRBV30 and J usage is TRBJ2-1; 7 nucleotides line up with TRBD2. This CDR3 spans 12 amino acids. Germline CDR1 GTSNPN, CDR2 SVGIG (reference sequence). The junction had 0 bases not matched to a gene; V was cut back by 2 bases and J by 5 bases. The CDR3 here is CAWSSGNNEQFF. DNA for the CDR3: TGTGCCTGGAGTAGCGGGAACAATGAGCAGTTCTTC.

This clone was detected only a few times. The rearrangement uses TRBV7-8 and TRBJ2-7, with 7 nucleotides matching TRBD1. The CDR3 runs 14 residues. Germline CDR1 and CDR2: SGHVS and FQNEAQ. The trim removed 4 bases at V and 1 base at J, leaving 4 bases unmatched. DNA for the CDR3: TGTGCCAGCAGCTCGACGGGACAGTCCTACGAGCAGTACTTC. It specifies CASSSTGQSYEQYF.

The chain uses TRBV7-8 and TRBJ1-2, with D possibly TRBD1 on 5 matching bases. Germline values: CDR1 SGHVS, CDR2 FQNEAQ. This CDR3 has 14 amino acids. The V end lost 8 bases, the J end lost 0 bases, and 13 bases lay between the germline ends. The CDR3 nucleotides are TGTGCCAGCGCGAGGACAACCTCTAACTATGGCTACACCTTC. Translation: CASARTTSNYGYTF.

V usage is TRBV9 and J usage is TRBJ2-3; 8 bases fit TRBD1. The ends lost 0 bases at V and 7 bases at J; junction bases unmatched: 10. The CDR3 is made up of 16 amino acids. Germline CDR1 and CDR2: SGDLS and YYNGEE. The CDR3 loop is CASSVGSTGGVNTQYF. CDR3 coding DNA: TGTGCCAGCAGCGTAGGCTCTACAGGGGGTGTTAATACGCAGTATTTT.